This TCR beta chain was identified during a study of prognosis after radiotherapy for stage I lung cancer. TCR beta CDR3 was amplified from genomic DNA by two-round multiplex PCR. Specific primers for each TRBV and TRBJ gene were what first-round PCR used. MiXCR was run by TCRdb on the multiplex PCR reads, yielding one entry per CDR3 protein. The sample consists of about 51,000 distinct CDR3 sequences, approximately 35% of them appearing once. General observations from the study: Gene usage, both TRBV and TRBJ, reportedly differed between patients with metastases and patients without them.

Ten or more counts support this clonotype. Its specificity is not known. The input for sequencing was PBMCs, taken before or after stereotactic body radiation therapy (not recorded which). The TCR comes from a donor over 45 with non-small cell lung cancer.

CDR3 residues: CASSQEGQGWREQYF. CDR3 DNA sequence: TGCGCCAGCAGCCAAGAGGGACAGGGGTGGCGGGAGCAGTACTTC. The rearrangement links TRBV4-3 to TRBJ2-7; TRBD1 aligns across 10 bases. Trimming removed 0 bases from V and 7 bases from J; junction bases left unmatched: 6. CDR3 length: 15 residues. CDR1 LGHNA and CDR2 YSLEER come from the germline V gene.